Below, 25 T cell receptor beta chains from the same sample are listed, as sequenced in a study of patients and donors after allogeneic stem cell transplantation. TCRdb recomputed calls from the RT-PCR reads with MiXCR, one row per CDR3 protein. This sample has some 880,000 distinct CDR3 sequences; around 17% occur once, and the top ten carry roughly 6%. Material: blood, either unsorted or a sorted T cell fraction (not recorded which). The receptors shown here come from a human donor who was either an allogeneic HSCT recipient or a stem cell or donor lymphocyte infusion donor (not recorded which). It is not recorded whose cells these are; they may come from a transplant donor.

This clonotype was detected only a few times. V is TRBV7-6 and J is TRBJ2-2; D might be TRBD1 (5 bases). The CDR3 sequence is 15 residues long. V was clipped by 5 bases and J by 3 bases, with 13 bases between them. The germline V gene has CDR1 SGHVS and CDR2 FNYEAQ. CDR3 coding DNA: TGTGCCAGCAGCGACCGAGACAGTTACACCGGGGAGCTGTTTTTT. It codes for CASSDRDSYTGELFF.

The chain has TRBV12-3 or TRBV12-4 and TRBJ2-7; possibly TRBD1 or TRBD2 for D (7 bases each). The length of the CDR3 is 14 residues. Trimming cost V 3 bases and J 4 bases, with 13 bases left between them. The CDR3 region is CASSFPGGGYEQYF. CDR3 bases: TGTGCCAGCAGTTTTCCAGGGGGGGGATACGAGCAGTACTTC.

CDR3 DNA: TGTGCCAGCAGCCACCTCGACAGGCCACACGAAAAACTGTTTTTT. This gives the protein CASSHLDRPHEKLFF. This sequence joins TRBV3-1 and TRBJ1-4, with D tentatively TRBD1 (6 bases). Germline CDR1 and CDR2: LGHDT and YNNKEL (reference sequence). V lost 3 bases and J 8 bases, leaving 16 bases between the germline ends. CDR3 length: 15 residues.

A note on this clonotype: At one boundary the junction diverges from the germline segment, which might be a read error. The V gene is TRBV9, the J gene TRBJ2-2; no firm D call. CDR1 and CDR2 (germline): SGDLS, YYNGEE. The CDR3 covers 15 residues. CDR3 sequence: CASSVSSLNSGELFF. The CDR3, as DNA: TGTGCCAGCAGCGTAAGCTCCTTGAACTCCGGGGAGCTGTTTTTT. Complete variable domain (other parts from reference TRBV9 and TRBJ2-2): DSGVTQTPKHLITATGQRVTLRCSPRSGDLSVYWYQQSLDQGLQFLIQYYNGEERAKGNILERFSAQQFPDLHSELNLSSLELGDSALYFCASSVSSLNSGELFFGEGSRLTVL.

This rearrangement joins TRBV2 to TRBJ1-1; D uncertain. The V and J ends lost 6 bases and 0 bases respectively, with 14 bases between them. Germline assignment: CDR1 SNHLY and CDR2 FYNNEI. There are 15 residues in the CDR3. CDR3 protein: CASSLRRPMNTEAFF. In DNA, the CDR3 is TGTGCCAGCAGCCTAAGACGGCCCATGAACACTGAAGCTTTCTTT.

A few counts support this clonotype. The chain carries TRBV5-1 and TRBJ2-1, with 11 bases fitting TRBD1. J gave up 6 bases and V 2 bases, and 4 bases lay outside the gene matches. Germline V CDR1 and CDR2: SGHRS, YFSETQ. The CDR3 has 15 residues. The CDR3 DNA reads as TGCGCCAGCAGCTTAGCCGGGACAGGGGGCAATGAGCAGTTCTTC. This encodes CASSLAGTGGNEQFF.

The chain uses TRBV7-9 and TRBJ2-3, with 9 bases lining up with TRBD2. V lost 5 bases, J lost 4 bases, and 4 bases stayed unmatched. The germline V gene has CDR1 SEHNR and CDR2 FQNEAQ (reference sequence). This CDR3 comprises 14 residues. The CDR3 loop reads CASSISGRPDTQYF. CDR3 nucleotide sequence: TGTGCCAGCAGCATTAGCGGGAGACCAGATACGCAGTATTTT.

This chain uses TRBV7-7 with TRBJ2-3; TRBD2 aligns across 8 bases. Looked up from germline, CDR1 is SSHAT and CDR2 is FNYEAQ (reference sequence). The ends lost 5 bases at V and 6 bases at J; junction bases unmatched: 10. This CDR3 comprises 15 residues. The CDR3 region has the DNA TGTGCCAGCAGCCCGGGGACTAGTCGTACGGATACGCAGTATTTT. Its protein is CASSPGTSRTDTQYF.

This rearrangement joins TRBV7-9 to TRBJ1-1; TRBD1 is a possible D gene (5 bases). The CDR3 totals 15 residues. Per germline, CDR1 SEHNR and CDR2 FQNEAQ (reference sequence). Trimming shortened V by 7 bases and J by 1 base, and 16 bases separated the two germline ends. The CDR3 region is CASTPPGASNTEAFF. CDR3 in DNA: TGTGCCAGCACCCCACCCGGGGCTTCGAACACTGAAGCTTTCTTT.

This clonotype was seen repeatedly, ten times or more. The rearrangement links TRBV5-1 to TRBJ1-1; D unclear. The germline gives CDR1 SGHRS, CDR2 YFSETQ. The CDR3 totals 14 residues. V lost 0 bases, J lost 5 bases, and 11 bases lay in between. CDR3 nucleotides: TGCGCCAGCAGCTTGGAAACAGCCCGAACTGAAGCTTTCTTT. Encoded protein: CASSLETARTEAFF.

A few counts support this clonotype. V and J are TRBV30 and TRBJ1-1, with TRBD1 matching 7 bases. Unmatched junction bases numbered 8, after V lost 5 bases and J lost 5 bases. Looked up from germline, CDR1 is GTSNPN and CDR2 is SVGIG (reference sequence). This CDR3 has 13 residues. The CDR3 sequence: CAWCHRGWTEAFF. The DNA for the CDR3 is TGTGCCTGGTGTCACAGGGGTTGGACTGAAGCTTTCTTT.

There are a few counts of this clonotype. The V call is TRBV7-2, the J call TRBJ2-4; TRBD2 might be the D (6 bases). This CDR3 is built from 15 residues. The V gene lost 2 bases and the J gene lost 1 base, with 9 bases spanning the gap. The germline V gene has CDR1 SGHTA and CDR2 FQGNSA. The CDR3: CASSLNRGAKNIQYF. CDR3 DNA: TGTGCCAGCAGCTTAAATCGGGGGGCCAAAAACATTCAGTACTTC.

This chain uses TRBV29-1 with TRBJ1-1; 7 nucleotides match TRBD1. The CDR3 contains 13 residues. Germline assignment: CDR1 SQVTM and CDR2 ANQGSEA. The ends lost 6 bases at V and 0 bases at J; junction bases unmatched: 4. The chain's CDR3 is CSVRGQVNTEAFF. CDR3 nucleotides: TGCAGCGTAAGGGGGCAGGTGAACACTGAAGCTTTCTTT.

This clonotype was detected only a few times. The chain links TRBV29-1 to TRBJ2-7; D may be TRBD1 (6 bases). Germline assignment: CDR1 SQVTM and CDR2 ANQGSEA. This CDR3 contains 12 residues. The V end lost 7 bases, the J end lost 1 base, and 11 bases lay between the germline ends. The DNA of the CDR3 is TGCAGCGCTGCGACAGGTTCCTACGAGCAGTACTTC. Protein product: CSAATGSYEQYF.

This clonotype was seen a few times. The rearrangement uses TRBV7-6 and TRBJ1-3; no clear D gene. Trimming stripped 5 bases from V and 3 bases from J, with 11 bases between. Germline values: CDR1 SGHVS, CDR2 FNYEAQ. This CDR3 is 14 amino acids long. Here the CDR3 reads CASSVGPNGNTIYF. In DNA form, the CDR3 reads TGTGCCAGCAGCGTAGGGCCCAATGGAAACACCATATATTTT.

The genes are TRBV5-1 and TRBJ2-5; TRBD2 might be the D (5 bases). Germline V lookup: CDR1 SGHRS, CDR2 YFSETQ. Trimming cost V 2 bases and J 0 bases, with 8 bases left between them. This CDR3 contains 14 residues. The CDR3 region is CASSFKGDQETQYF. CDR3 bases: TGCGCCAGCAGCTTCAAGGGAGACCAAGAGACCCAGTACTTC.

V usage is TRBV7-9 and J usage is TRBJ2-4; 7 positions agree with TRBD2. V lost 1 base, J lost 9 bases, and 12 bases stayed unmatched. The CDR3 totals 16 residues. Germline CDR1 reads SEHNR; CDR2 reads FQNEAQ (reference sequence). DNA for the CDR3: TGTGCCAGCAGCTTAGGCACTAGCGTCACCGCTACCATTCAGTACTTC. This encodes CASSLGTSVTATIQYF.

The genes are TRBV6-2 or TRBV6-3 and TRBJ1-5; D call uncertain. Trimming cost V 3 bases and J 6 bases, with 3 bases left between them. Germline CDR1 is MNHEY and CDR2 is SVGEGT. The CDR3 covers 11 residues. The CDR3 sequence is CASSYAQPQHF. The CDR3 coding sequence is TGTGCCAGCAGTTATGCTCAGCCCCAGCATTTT.

This clonotype was observed a handful of times. This chain joins TRBV27 and TRBJ2-7; tentatively, D is TRBD1 (5 bases). Trimming pared 2 bases from V and 3 bases from J, leaving 11 bases between. Germline CDR1 MNHEY, CDR2 SMNVEV (reference sequence). The CDR3 spans 14 residues. Here the CDR3 DNA reads TGTGCCAGCAGTTTAGGGGCCCCCATCTACGAGCAGTACTTC. This sequence encodes CASSLGAPIYEQYF.

V and J are TRBV24-1 and TRBJ2-3, with D hard to call. Trimming pared 3 bases from V and 0 bases from J, leaving 9 bases between. The CDR3 runs to 15 residues. Germline values: CDR1 KGHDR, CDR2 SFDVKD. CDR3 in DNA: TGTGCCACCAGTGATCGGGTGGGTAGCACAGATACGCAGTATTTT. Protein product: CATSDRVGSTDTQYF.

This clonotype was seen a handful of times. This CDR3 reads CASSGTGSGTSGTVFTGELFF. The CDR3 region has the DNA TGTGCCAGCAGTGGGACAGGTAGCGGGACTAGCGGGACGGTATTCACCGGGGAGCTGTTTTTT. V is TRBV6-1 and J is TRBJ2-2; 13 bases match TRBD2. The CDR3 contains 21 residues. Germline V CDR1 and CDR2: MNHNS, SASEGT. The J segment lost 4 bases and the V segment lost 4 bases, leaving 18 bases of the junction unmatched.

In its sample, this clonotype was seen a few times. The rearrangement uses TRBV25-1 and TRBJ2-1; unclear D gene. The CDR3 sequence is 13 residues long. Germline lookup yields CDR1 MGHDK and CDR2 SYGVNS. V gave up 1 base and J gave up 7 bases, with 8 bases separating them. Written as DNA, the CDR3 is TGTGCCAGCAGTGAATTCTTGGGGAATGAGCAGTTCTTC. Protein sequence: CASSEFLGNEQFF.

The chain combines TRBV24-1 with TRBJ2-7, with D possibly matching TRBD1 (6 bases). The CDR3 has 14 amino acids. V lost 4 bases and J lost 6, with 15 bases in between. Germline V CDR1 and CDR2: KGHDR, SFDVKD. The CDR3 DNA follows: TGTGCCACCAGTGAGGCCGGGACAAGAAGCGAGCAGTACTTC. It is translated as CATSEAGTRSEQYF.

The chain carries TRBV11-2 and TRBJ1-1, with D hard to call. Per germline, CDR1 SGHAT and CDR2 FQNNGV. Trimming cost V 4 bases and J 4 bases, with 10 bases left between them. The CDR3 length is 13 residues. CDR3 coding DNA: TGTGCCAGCAGCTCCGGTGTAAGCACTGAAGCTTTCTTT. This sequence encodes CASSSGVSTEAFF.

CDR3 DNA: TGTGCCAGCTCACTCTTCGGACAGGGGGCTTTGGGGGCCAACGTCCTGACTTTC. Amino acids: CASSLFGQGALGANVLTF. The V gene is TRBV18, the J gene TRBJ2-6, with 11 bases fitting TRBD1. The V and J ends lost 4 bases and 4 bases, in that order; junction bases with no gene match: 9. The germline V gene has CDR1 KGHSH and CDR2 LQKENI. The CDR3 spans 18 residues.